The 3 T cell receptor beta chains reported below all come from one sample, sequenced in a study of blood T cells in healthy people across ages (dated by TCRdb to the mid-2010s). Libraries came from 5' RACE. The run used an Illumina HiSeq 2500. A second 7 to 11 cycle PCR used a sample-barcoded 5' primer and a J-beta primer mix. Clones were called with MiXCR by TCRdb after fastp trimmed the public reads at Q25, and only in-frame beta chains were retained. Rows with one shared CDR3 protein collapse into an entry with the most common genes and DNA. The sample records 700,000 or so distinct CDR3 sequences, about 24% of which are singletons. The top ten clonotypes cover under 25% of the sample. The specimen sequenced was blood. These receptors were taken from a man aged 70 or older in good health.

In DNA form, the CDR3 reads TGCAGTGGACGGGGAGGGAATGCTGAGCCCCAGCATTTT. This codes for CSGRGGNAEPQHF. This rearrangement joins TRBV20-1 to TRBJ1-5; D remains unclear. CDR3 length equals 13 residues. Trimming took 7 bases from V and 8 from J, leaving 18 bases between them. Germline V lookup: CDR1 DFQATT, CDR2 SNEGSKA (reference sequence).

The V and J genes are TRBV4-3 and TRBJ1-5; no firm D call. Germline V gene sequence: CDR1 LGHNA, CDR2 YSLEER. The V end lost 0 bases, the J end lost 6 bases, and 9 bases lay between the germline ends. This CDR3 spans 14 amino acids. CDR3 coding DNA: TGCGCCAGCAGCCAAGAAAACGGCGGTCAGCCCCAGCATTTT. Encoded protein: CASSQENGGQPQHF.

This clonotype has just a few counts. The chain links TRBV3-1 to TRBJ1-1; D is perhaps TRBD1 (6 bases). This CDR3 contains 14 residues. The germline V and J ends were trimmed by 3 bases and 1 base, with 9 bases remaining between them. Germline lookup yields CDR1 LGHDT and CDR2 YNNKEL (reference sequence). The CDR3 nucleotides read TGTGCCAGCAGCCAGAGGGGGGCGAACACTGAAGCTTTCTTT. This gives the protein CASSQRGANTEAFF.